This T cell receptor beta chain was recovered during a study of vaccination and CD4 T cells after COVID-19. In regard to this clonotype: What it binds is not known.

As to treatment: roughly 10-day PBMC culture with coronavirus spike peptide pools or control peptides (ViraFEST assay). Cultured CD4+ T cells had their DNA profiled by the Oncomine TCR Beta short-read assay. TCRdb reprocessed the PCR reads with MiXCR, giving one entry per CDR3 protein. The table records about 15,000 distinct CDR3 sequences, 40% to 55% of them present only once. Specimen: CD4+ T cells from blood, cultured in vitro, collected before SARS-CoV-2 vaccination. This clonotype was sampled from a human donor who had recovered from COVID-19.

CDR3 protein: CASRKTPENEQFF. In DNA form, the CDR3 reads TGTGCCAGCAGGAAAACTCCCGAAAATGAGCAGTTCTTC. V and J are TRBV6-1 and TRBJ2-1; the D is unclear. V lost 6 bases to trimming and J lost 7 bases, with 13 bases between them. The CDR3 is made up of 13 amino acids. Germline lookup yields CDR1 MNHNS and CDR2 SASEGT.